The rows below give T cell receptor beta chains drawn from one sample of a study of CD8 T cells in Susac syndrome. TCRdb called the immunoSEQ multiplex PCR reads again in MiXCR, with one record for every CDR3 protein. The sample consists of 100,000 to 150,000 distinct CDR3 sequences, around 94% of them appearing once. Sample: CD4+ T cells from PBMCs. The source of these receptors is a human donor with multiple sclerosis. Each CDR3 is given with its conserved first and last residue. The D gene is left open where the match is weak. A row's size may be missing; if present it is once, few, many or a size class.

TRBD1	TRBV19	TRBJ1-5	once	TGTGCCAGTAGTCCCCGGGACAGCCGATTGTCCCGAAATCAGCCCCAGCATTTT	CASSPRDSRLSRNQPQHF
-	TRBV20-1	TRBJ1-2	once	TGCAGTGTTTCCTCTGTAGGTTCCTTGGGCTACACCTTC	CSVSSVGSLGYTF
-	TRBV29-1	TRBJ2-5	-	TGCAGCGCAAAAGGGGGGTTGGGGACCCGGTACTTC	CSAKGGLGTRYF
-	TRBV6-1	TRBJ2-3	-	TGTGCCAGCAGTGAAGCTTATGACGCAGATACGCAGTATTTT	CASSEAYDADTQYF
-	TRBV25-1	TRBJ2-7	-	TGTGCCAGCAGTCACCGAGGGGGAGCGTACGAGCAGTACTTC	CASSHRGGAYEQYF
-	TRBV30	TRBJ2-2	-	TGTGCCTCCACTAGGGTCGGCGGGGAGCTGTTTTTT	CASTRVGGELFF
-	TRBV19	TRBJ2-5	-	TGTGCCAGTAGTATGATGAGACAAGAGACCCAGTACTTC	CASSMMRQETQYF
-	TRBV5-1	TRBJ2-3	-	TGCGCCAGCAGCTTGGCCGGGCCTAGATTCACAGATACGCAGTATTTT	CASSLAGPRFTDTQYF
-	TRBV12-3/TRBV12-4	TRBJ2-7	-	TGTGCCAGCAGTTTCGGCGGGCCTTCCTACGAGCAGTACTTC	CASSFGGPSYEQYF
-	TRBV5-1	TRBJ2-3	-	TGCGCCAGCAGCTTGGCAGGGATGCGCACAGATACGCAGTATTTT	CASSLAGMRTDTQYF
-	TRBV12-3/TRBV12-4	TRBJ2-7	-	TGTGCCAGCAGTTTAGCGCTGGCAGGCGCAAACTACGAGCAGTACTTC	CASSLALAGANYEQYF
-	TRBV28	TRBJ1-1	-	TGTGCCAGCAGTCCCCCCCAGGGGTTGGCTTTCTTT	CASSPPQGLAFF
-	TRBV19	TRBJ2-7	-	TGTGCCAGTACCCCGACTCCCTACGAGCAGTACTTC	CASTPTPYEQYF
-	TRBV20-1	TRBJ2-3	-	TGCAGTACTACCGAAGATACGCAGTATTTT	CSTTEDTQYF
-	TRBV19	TRBJ2-7	-	TGTGCCAGTAGTACCCAGCCGGGGGGCTTCTACGAGCAGTACTTC	CASSTQPGGFYEQYF